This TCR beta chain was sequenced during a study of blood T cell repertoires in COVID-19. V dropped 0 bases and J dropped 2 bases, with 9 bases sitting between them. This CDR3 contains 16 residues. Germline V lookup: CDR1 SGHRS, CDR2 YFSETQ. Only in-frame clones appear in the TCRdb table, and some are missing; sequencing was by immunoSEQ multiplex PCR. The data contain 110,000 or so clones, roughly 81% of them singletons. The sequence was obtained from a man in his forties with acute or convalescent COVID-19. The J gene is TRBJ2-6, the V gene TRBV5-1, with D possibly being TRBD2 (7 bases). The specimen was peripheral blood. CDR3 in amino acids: CASSLARGPGANVLTF. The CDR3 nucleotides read TGCGCCAGCAGCTTGGCGCGGGGGCCTGGGGCCAACGTCCTGACTTTC. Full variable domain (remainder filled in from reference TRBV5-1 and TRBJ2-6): KAGVTQTPRYLIKTRGQQVTLSCSPISGHRSVSWYQQTPGQGLQFLFEYFSETQRNKGNFPGRFSGRQFSNSRSEMNVSTLELGDSALYLCASSLARGPGANVLTFGAGSRLTVL.